This entry concerns a single TCR beta chain. The target antigen is unknown. cDNA prepared by RNA extraction and subsequent reverse transcription served as the template for sequencing. Only in-frame clones appear in the TCRdb table, and some are missing; sequencing was by immunoSEQ multiplex PCR. This sample has approximately 63,000 clones; roughly 60% occur once, and the top ten carry about a sixth. This entry is derived from a study of CD8+ T cells in alopecia areata. Per the germline V gene, CDR1 is SGHDT and CDR2 is YYEEEE. Germline trimming cut 6 bases from V and 6 bases from J; bases unmatched to any gene: 9. The CDR3 has 14 residues. Overall study results and limits: Alphabeta T cells residing in normal skin are also sequenced in scalp samples.

The chain has TRBV5-6 and TRBJ2-4; TRBD2 aligns across 7 bases. The source of this sequence is a human donor with alopecia areata. Sequenced material: CD8+ T cells sorted from blood, taken at week 0. The CDR3 nucleotides are TGTGCCAGCACCCCCGATCCGGGGGGAAACATTCAGTACTTC. Residues: CASTPDPGGNIQYF.